This T cell receptor beta chain was identified during a study of regulatory T cells in long-lasting Graves disease. Findings and caveats of the study: Persistent patients had more shared public clonotypes (2,741) than new patients (around 1,000).

CDR3-region Arm-PCR and iRepertoire HTBI primers produced the TCR beta libraries. In the authors' methods: Samples collectively showed 60 to 75 TRBV and more than 11 TRBJ segments. TCRdb itself ran the multiplex PCR reads through MiXCR, one entry per CDR3 protein. In this record, the V and J calls reflect TCRdb's handling and not the investigators' own analysis. Of some 450,000 distinct CDR3 sequences in the sample, about 15% were seen once. The sample's time point: newly diagnosed GD, antithyroid drugs for less than 3 months. Generation of the TCR library employed RNA extracted from PBMCs. In this sample, this clonotype turned up a few times. Its antigen is unknown. Germline values: CDR1 SGHTA, CDR2 FQGNSA. The CDR3 runs 15 residues. The germline V and J ends were trimmed by 4 bases and 1 base, with 10 bases remaining between them. In addition, the sample was reused for a study of T cells in Graves' hyperthyroidism and ophthalmopathy.

The TCR was taken from a woman aged 25 to 39 with Graves disease. Source: peripheral blood mononuclear cells (PBMCs), taken at new diagnosis, from a patient treated with antithyroid drugs. The V and J genes are TRBV7-2 and TRBJ2-2; D not certain. The CDR3 here is CASSSGPLNTGELFF. CDR3 nucleotide sequence: TGTGCCAGCAGCTCCGGACCGCTGAACACCGGGGAGCTGTTTTTT.